Presented here are 17 T cell receptor beta chains from one specimen sequenced in a study of low-dose radiotherapy and immunotherapy resistance in tumors. Time point in this sample: before trial treatment. First-strand cDNA used TRAV- and TRBV-specific primers, covering alpha and beta chains. TCRs were put through approximately 20 PCR cycles of amplification with Phusion. A constant-region primer and the V-primer adapter served as the primer pair. MiXCR, applied by TCRdb to the reads, yields one record per CDR3 protein. This sample has about 39,000 distinct CDR3 sequences; around a third occur once, and the top ten carry about 3.7%. The sequencing used PBMCs, collected before treatment. The receptors derive from a male donor with gallbladder cancer.

This rearrangement joins TRBV4-1 to TRBJ2-2; D uncertain. Germline V lookup: CDR1 MGHRA, CDR2 YSYEKL. The CDR3 consists of 18 residues. V gave up 1 base and J gave up 4 bases, with 19 bases separating them. The CDR3, as DNA: TGCGCCAGCAGCCAAGGCCCCACACATCATATGCTCACCGGGGAGCTGTTTTTT. It encodes CASSQGPTHHMLTGELFF.

This clonotype was found many times. The chain uses TRBV4-2 and TRBJ2-7; D unclear. The CDR3 runs to 11 residues. The germline CDR1 and CDR2 sequences are LGHNA and YNFKEQ. Between the trimmed V and J ends, which lost 0 bases and 4 bases, there was a span of 1 base. CDR3 DNA: TGTGCCAGCAGCCAAGAATACGAGCAGTACTTC. Protein product: CASSQEYEQYF.

This clonotype was seen at least ten times. The V gene is TRBV7-6, the J gene TRBJ2-5, with 13 positions matching TRBD2. From germline, CDR1 is SGHVS and CDR2 FNYEAQ. The V and J ends lost 1 base and 4 bases, in that order; junction bases with no gene match: 3. The CDR3 has 16 residues. CDR3 loop: CASSLGTSGSRETQYF. In DNA, the CDR3 is TGTGCCAGCAGCTTAGGGACTAGCGGGAGCCGAGAGACCCAGTACTTC.

This clonotype was seen at least ten times. The V and J genes are TRBV5-1 and TRBJ2-2; the D call may be TRBD1 or TRBD2 (5 bases each). The V and J ends lost 0 bases and 2 bases respectively, with 11 bases between them. The CDR3 is 16 amino acids. In germline, CDR1 is SGHRS, CDR2 YFSETQ. CDR3: CASSLAGTSNTGELFF. The CDR3 DNA follows: TGCGCCAGCAGCTTGGCCGGGACCAGCAACACCGGGGAGCTGTTTTTT. Full variable domain (remainder filled in from reference TRBV5-1 and TRBJ2-2): KAGVTQTPRYLIKTRGQQVTLSCSPISGHRSVSWYQQTPGQGLQFLFEYFSETQRNKGNFPGRFSGRQFSNSRSEMNVSTLELGDSALYLCASSLAGTSNTGELFFGEGSRLTVL.

Of note for this clonotype: One base separates it from a far larger clone, so it is likely a read error. This CDR3 reads CASSSGQTVGSYEQFF. CDR3 coding DNA: TGTGCCAGCAGTTCTGGACAGACAGTCGGCTCCTACGAGCAGTTCTTC. The chain recombines TRBV28 with TRBJ2-1; possibly TRBD1 for D (6 bases). The CDR3 contains 16 residues. V was shortened by 4 bases and J by 10 bases, with 23 bases between the two germline ends. CDR1 is MDHEN and CDR2 is SYDVKM in the germline V gene.

The chain links TRBV24-1 to TRBJ2-2; possibly TRBD1 for D (6 bases). This CDR3 contains 19 residues. The germline gives CDR1 KGHDR, CDR2 SFDVKD. V dropped 3 bases and J dropped 7 bases, with 26 bases sitting between them. CDR3 residues: CATSDQDSLQASGGGELFF. As DNA, the CDR3 is TGTGCCACCAGTGATCAGGACAGCCTCCAGGCCTCTGGCGGCGGGGAGCTGTTTTTT.

This clonotype was recorded at least ten times. Here the CDR3 DNA reads TGCGCCAGCAGCTTGAGGACTAGCGGGAGCACCGGGGAGCTGTTTTTT. Protein sequence: CASSLRTSGSTGELFF. The chain joins TRBV5-1 to TRBJ2-2, with 13 nucleotides matching TRBD2. From germline, CDR1 is SGHRS and CDR2 YFSETQ. The V segment lost 1 base and the J segment 4 bases; nucleotides outside the gene matches: 1. This CDR3 has 16 residues.

This clonotype was detected ten times or more. V gene TRBV14 combines with J gene TRBJ2-7; D is unresolved. The CDR3 contains 15 residues. Germline V gives CDR1 SGHDN, CDR2 FVKESK. V lost 6 bases to trimming and J lost 2 bases, with 17 bases between them. CDR3 sequence: CASSQLVLVTYEQYF. The DNA for the CDR3 is TGTGCCAGCAGTCAATTGGTGTTGGTTACCTACGAGCAGTACTTC.

This clonotype was detected ten times or more. This sequence joins TRBV5-1 and TRBJ1-1, with D unresolved. The CDR3 is 15 amino acids. Germline V lookup: CDR1 SGHRS, CDR2 YFSETQ. V lost 2 bases and J lost 1, with 12 bases in between. CDR3 nucleotides: TGCGCCAGCAGCTTTTGGGGATTGGGGAACACTGAAGCTTTCTTT. Its protein product is CASSFWGLGNTEAFF. Full variable domain (missing parts from reference TRBV5-1 and TRBJ1-1): KAGVTQTPRYLIKTRGQQVTLSCSPISGHRSVSWYQQTPGQGLQFLFEYFSETQRNKGNFPGRFSGRQFSNSRSEMNVSTLELGDSALYLCASSFWGLGNTEAFFGQGTRLTVV.

This clonotype has ten or more counts. The chain combines TRBV20-1 with TRBJ2-4; D tentatively fits TRBD1 or TRBD2 (5 bases each). CDR1 and CDR2 (germline): DFQATT, SNEGSKA (reference sequence). V lost 6 bases to trimming and J lost 0 bases, with 12 bases between them. The CDR3 runs to 14 residues. The CDR3 loop reads CSALGALAKNIQYF. The CDR3 nucleotides read TGCAGTGCCCTCGGGGCCCTAGCCAAAAACATTCAGTACTTC.

The chain joins TRBV3-1 to TRBJ2-5; D uncertain. This CDR3 contains 13 residues. Per the germline V gene, CDR1 is LGHDT and CDR2 is YNNKEL (reference sequence). V lost 1 base to trimming and J lost 0 bases, with 3 bases between them. The CDR3 sequence: CASSQGYQETQYF. The CDR3 coding sequence is TGTGCCAGCAGCCAAGGGTACCAAGAGACCCAGTACTTC.

This clonotype has ten or more counts. The gene calls are TRBV2 and TRBJ2-7; D remains unclear. V shed 4 bases and J shed 6 bases, with 7 bases lying between them. Germline CDR1 SNHLY, CDR2 FYNNEI. This CDR3 has 11 residues. The DNA for the CDR3 is TGTGCCAGCAGTGCCGGTTTCGAGCAGTACTTC. This sequence encodes CASSAGFEQYF.

In its sample, this clonotype was seen many times. V usage is TRBV28 and J usage is TRBJ1-6; perhaps TRBD1 as D (6 bases). V gave up 7 bases and J gave up 9 bases, with 16 bases separating them. From germline, CDR1 is MDHEN and CDR2 SYDVKM. This CDR3 contains 14 residues. The CDR3 sequence: CASTSAQGGSPLHF. For the CDR3, the DNA is TGTGCCAGCACCTCGGCACAGGGAGGTTCACCCCTCCACTTT.

This clonotype has a count of ten or more. This chain uses TRBV29-1 with TRBJ1-2, with D unclear. The V end was cut by 5 bases, the J end by 8 bases, with 18 bases between. Germline values: CDR1 SQVTM, CDR2 ANQGSEA. This CDR3 has 13 residues. CDR3 bases: TGCAGCGTTCACCCGTCCCGATCCTCGGGCTACACCTTC. Its protein is CSVHPSRSSGYTF.

A remark on this clonotype: This likely traces to a read error, being one base from a far larger clone. V is TRBV5-3 and J is TRBJ2-1; 8 bases line up with TRBD2. TRBV5-3 is an open reading frame, and its role is uncertain. The CDR3 length is 14 residues. CDR3 nucleotide sequence: TGTGCCAGCAGCTCGCGGGGGGTGGACGGTGAGCAGTTCTTC. The encoded protein is CASSSRGVDGEQFF.

This clonotype was seen ten or more times. The chain combines TRBV5-1 with TRBJ2-1; possible D gene TRBD1, 6 bases. The CDR3 has 14 amino acids. Germline CDR1 reads SGHRS; CDR2 reads YFSETQ. V was clipped by 0 bases and J by 8 bases, with 12 bases between them. The CDR3: CASSLEQGGDEQFF. Here the CDR3 DNA reads TGCGCCAGCAGCTTGGAACAGGGCGGCGATGAGCAGTTCTTC.

In its sample, this clonotype was seen many times. V gene TRBV20-1 combines with J gene TRBJ2-7, with 10 positions matching TRBD2. The CDR3 is 15 residues long. V was pared by 1 base and J by 5 bases, with 8 bases of the junction left unmatched. Germline CDR1 reads DFQATT; CDR2 reads SNEGSKA (reference sequence). CDR3 in DNA: TGCAGTGCTAGAGGCCCACTAGCGGGGCTAAACGAGCAGTACTTC. It codes for CSARGPLAGLNEQYF.